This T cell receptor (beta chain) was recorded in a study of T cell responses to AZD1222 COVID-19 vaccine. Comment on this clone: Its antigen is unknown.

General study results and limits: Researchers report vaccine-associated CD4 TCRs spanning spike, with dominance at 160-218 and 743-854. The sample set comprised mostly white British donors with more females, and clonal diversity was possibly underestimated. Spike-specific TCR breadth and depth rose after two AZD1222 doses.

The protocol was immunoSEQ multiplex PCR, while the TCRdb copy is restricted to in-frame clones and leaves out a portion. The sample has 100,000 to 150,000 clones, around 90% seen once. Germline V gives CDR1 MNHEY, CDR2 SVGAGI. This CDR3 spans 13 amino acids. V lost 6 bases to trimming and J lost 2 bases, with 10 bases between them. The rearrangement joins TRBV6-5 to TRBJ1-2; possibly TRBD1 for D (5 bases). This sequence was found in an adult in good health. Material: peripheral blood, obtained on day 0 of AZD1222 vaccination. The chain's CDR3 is CASRDSSNYGYTF. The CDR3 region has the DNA TGTGCCAGCAGAGACAGTTCGAACTATGGCTACACCTTC.